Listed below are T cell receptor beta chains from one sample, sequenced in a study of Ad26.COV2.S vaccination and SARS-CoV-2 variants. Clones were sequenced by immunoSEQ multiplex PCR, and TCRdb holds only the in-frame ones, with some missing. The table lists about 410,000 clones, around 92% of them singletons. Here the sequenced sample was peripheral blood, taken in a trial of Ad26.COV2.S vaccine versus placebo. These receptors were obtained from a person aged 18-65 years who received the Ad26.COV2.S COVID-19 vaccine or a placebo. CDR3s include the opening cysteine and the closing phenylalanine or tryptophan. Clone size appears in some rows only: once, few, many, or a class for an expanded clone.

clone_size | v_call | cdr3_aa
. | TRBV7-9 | CASSYLTGQGIGELFF
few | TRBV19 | CASSILTYGYTF
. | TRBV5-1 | CASSFRAGQSGETQYF
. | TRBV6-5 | CASSPHPGQKEEAFF
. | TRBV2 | CASSSGTYYEQYF
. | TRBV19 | CASSIWTGGGEQFF
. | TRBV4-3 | CASSQESGPFYSPLHF
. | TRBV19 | CASSPGQGLETQYF
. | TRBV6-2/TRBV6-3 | CASSSNRVSGNQPQHF
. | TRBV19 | CASSMGQGRYQPQHF
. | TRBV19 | CASRPITANYGYTF